Below, 4 T cell receptor beta chains from the same sample are listed, as sequenced in a study of T-cell reconstitution after alpha-beta-depleted transplantation in children. Molecular barcoding with unique molecular identifiers was used for the TCRbeta library. Via MiXCR, TCRdb re-called the PCR reads, giving one row per CDR3 protein. The sample lists roughly 300,000 distinct CDR3 sequences; roughly 11% were seen once. This sample comprised peripheral blood, obtained 180 days after TCRalphabeta/CD19-depleted stem cell transplant. The receptor set was obtained from a male patient aged 2 to 10 who had a stem cell transplant for chronic granulomatous disease, so the T cells may come from the graft donor.

With respect to this clonotype: At one of its ends the junction is not consistent with the germline gene, which may arise from a read error. V usage is TRBV20-1 and J usage is TRBJ2-1, with a tentative D call TRBD2 (7 bases). This CDR3 spans 17 amino acids. Germline V gene lookup returns CDR1 DFQATT and CDR2 SNEGSKA (reference sequence). This chain's CDR3 is CCARRFGGLRSYNEQFF. The CDR3 DNA reads as TGCTGTGCTAGACGTTTCGGGGGGCTTCGCTCCTACAATGAGCAGTTCTTC.

This clonotype has at least ten counts. V is TRBV18 and J is TRBJ1-5, with a tentative D call TRBD1 (6 bases). The CDR3 covers 16 residues. V was clipped by 4 bases and J by 8 bases, with 21 bases between them. Germline CDR1 KGHSH, CDR2 LQKENI. The CDR3 spells CASSLGKGGVGEPQHF. CDR3 sequence (DNA): TGTGCCAGCTCACTCGGAAAAGGGGGTGTAGGTGAGCCCCAGCATTTT.

The sample holds many counts of this clonotype. The chain uses TRBV4-1 and TRBJ2-2, with D perhaps TRBD2 (5 bases). The germline gives CDR1 MGHRA, CDR2 YSYEKL. The CDR3 totals 14 residues. V was clipped by 0 bases and J by 6 bases, with 8 bases between them. CDR3 nucleotide sequence: TGCGCCAGCAGCCAAGATGGCGGGCCCGGGGAGCTGTTTTTT. Its protein product is CASSQDGGPGELFF.

This clonotype was seen only a few times. The rearrangement uses TRBV19 and TRBJ1-6, with D hard to call. Trimming took off 6 bases at V and 9 bases at J, with 24 bases between the two ends. Germline loops: CDR1 LNHDA, CDR2 SQIVND (reference sequence). The CDR3 runs 17 residues. CDR3 protein: CASSPGRLKRLGSPLHF. CDR3 bases: TGTGCCAGTAGCCCCGGAAGGTTGAAACGCTTGGGTTCACCCCTCCACTTT.